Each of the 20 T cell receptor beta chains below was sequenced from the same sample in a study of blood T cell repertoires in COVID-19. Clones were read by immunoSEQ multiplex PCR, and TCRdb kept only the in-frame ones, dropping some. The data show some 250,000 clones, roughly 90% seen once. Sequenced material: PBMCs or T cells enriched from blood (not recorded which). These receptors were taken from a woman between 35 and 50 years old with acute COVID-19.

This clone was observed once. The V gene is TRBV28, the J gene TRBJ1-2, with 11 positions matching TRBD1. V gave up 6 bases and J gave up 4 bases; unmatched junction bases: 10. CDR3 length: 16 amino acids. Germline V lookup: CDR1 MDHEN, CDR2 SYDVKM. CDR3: CASRETGTGGSYGYTF. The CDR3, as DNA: TGTGCCAGCAGGGAGACTGGGACAGGGGGGAGCTATGGCTACACCTTC.

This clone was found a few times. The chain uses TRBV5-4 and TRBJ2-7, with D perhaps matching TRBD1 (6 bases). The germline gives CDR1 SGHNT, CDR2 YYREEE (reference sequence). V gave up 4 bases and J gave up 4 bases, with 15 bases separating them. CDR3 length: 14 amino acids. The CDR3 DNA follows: TGTGCCAGCAGCACTCCGACCAGGGGTTACGAGCAGTACTTC. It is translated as CASSTPTRGYEQYF.

The CDR3 nucleotides are TGTGCCAGCAGCTTCCGGGGCGGGAGTCTAAATGAGCAGTTCTTC. Protein product: CASSFRGGSLNEQFF. The chain uses TRBV11-2 and TRBJ2-1, with TRBD2 matching 7 bases. With 3 bases clipped from V and 7 bases from J, the junction kept 9 bases outside the gene matches. The CDR3 has 15 residues. Germline loops: CDR1 SGHAT, CDR2 FQNNGV. The full variable domain, its missing parts supplied by reference TRBV11-2 and TRBJ2-1, is EAGVAQSPRYKIIEKRQSVAFWCNPISGHATLYWYQQILGQGPKLLIQFQNNGVVDDSQLPKDRFSAERLKGVDSTLKIQPAKLEDSAVYLCASSFRGGSLNEQFFGPGTRLTVL.

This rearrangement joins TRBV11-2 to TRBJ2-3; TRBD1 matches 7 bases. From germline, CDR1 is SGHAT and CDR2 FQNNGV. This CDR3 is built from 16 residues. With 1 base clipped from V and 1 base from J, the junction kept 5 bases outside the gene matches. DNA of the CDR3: TGTGCCAGCAGCTTAGGTACCGGGACAGGCACAGATACGCAGTATTTT. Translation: CASSLGTGTGTDTQYF.

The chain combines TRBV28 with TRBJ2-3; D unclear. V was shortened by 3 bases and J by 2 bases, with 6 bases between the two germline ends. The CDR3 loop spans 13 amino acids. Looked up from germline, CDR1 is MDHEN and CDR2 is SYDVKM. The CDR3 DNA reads TGTGCCAGCAGTTTTGACTTCACAGATACGCAGTATTTT. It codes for CASSFDFTDTQYF.

The CDR3: CASSRPTGAGETQYF. The CDR3 bases are TGCGCCAGCAGCCGTCCGACAGGGGCGGGAGAGACCCAGTACTTC. V usage is TRBV5-1 and J usage is TRBJ2-5, with 8 bases fitting TRBD1. V shed 4 bases and J 4 bases; nucleotides not matched to a gene: 9. This CDR3 has 15 residues. The germline V gene encodes CDR1 SGHRS and CDR2 YFSETQ.

CDR3 nucleotide sequence: TGTGCCAGCAGCTTGGAAGGGCGAGGGAACACCATATATTTT. It specifies CASSLEGRGNTIYF. The chain joins TRBV5-4 to TRBJ1-3; no definite D call. The length of the CDR3 is 14 residues. Germline assignment: CDR1 SGHNT and CDR2 YYREEE (reference sequence). V was shortened by 0 bases and J by 7 bases, with 11 bases between the two germline ends.

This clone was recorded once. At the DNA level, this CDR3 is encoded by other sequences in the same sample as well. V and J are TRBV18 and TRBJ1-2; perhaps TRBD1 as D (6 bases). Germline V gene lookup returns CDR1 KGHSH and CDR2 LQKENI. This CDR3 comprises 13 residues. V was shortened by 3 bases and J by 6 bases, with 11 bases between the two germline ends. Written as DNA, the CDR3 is TGTGCCAGCTCACCCCGGACAGTGGATGGCTACACCTTC. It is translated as CASSPRTVDGYTF.

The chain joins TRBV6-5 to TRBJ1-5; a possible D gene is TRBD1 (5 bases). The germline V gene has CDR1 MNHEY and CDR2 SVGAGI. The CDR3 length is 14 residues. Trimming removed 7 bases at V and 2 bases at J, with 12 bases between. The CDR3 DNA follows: TGTGCCAGCAAAGCGGGCAGGGGCAATCAGCCCCAGCATTTT. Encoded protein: CASKAGRGNQPQHF.

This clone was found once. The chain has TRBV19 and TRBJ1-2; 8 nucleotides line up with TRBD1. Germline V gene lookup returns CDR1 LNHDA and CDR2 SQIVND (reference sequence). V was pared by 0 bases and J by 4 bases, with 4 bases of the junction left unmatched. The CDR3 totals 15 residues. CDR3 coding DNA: TGTGCCAGTAGTATAGACGGACAGGGATCCTATGGCTACACCTTC. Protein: CASSIDGQGSYGYTF.

The CDR3: CASRKGFNYGYTF. CDR3 DNA: TGTGCCAGCAGAAAGGGGTTTAACTATGGCTACACCTTC. The rearrangement uses TRBV12-3 or TRBV12-4 and TRBJ1-2; D might be TRBD1 (5 bases). The CDR3 contains 13 residues. The ends were cut back, 6 bases at V and 1 base at J, with 9 bases in the middle.

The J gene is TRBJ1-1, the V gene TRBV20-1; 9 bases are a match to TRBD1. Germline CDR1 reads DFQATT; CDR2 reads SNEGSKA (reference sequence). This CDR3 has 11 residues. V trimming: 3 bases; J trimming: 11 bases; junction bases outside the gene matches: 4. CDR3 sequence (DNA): TGCAGTGCTAGGCTAGGACAGGGGGCTTTCTTT. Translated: CSARLGQGAFF.

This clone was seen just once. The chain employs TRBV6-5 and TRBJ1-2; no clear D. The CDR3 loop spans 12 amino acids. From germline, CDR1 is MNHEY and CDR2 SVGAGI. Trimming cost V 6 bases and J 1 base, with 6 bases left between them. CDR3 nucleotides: TGTGCCAGCAGGGCAGATAACTATGGCTACACCTTC. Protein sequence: CASRADNYGYTF.

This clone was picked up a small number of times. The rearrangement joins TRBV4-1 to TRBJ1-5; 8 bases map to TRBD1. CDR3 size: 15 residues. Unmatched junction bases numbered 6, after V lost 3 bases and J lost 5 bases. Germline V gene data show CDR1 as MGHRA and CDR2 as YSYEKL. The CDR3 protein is CASSHPGQGDQPQHF. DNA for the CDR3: TGCGCCAGCAGCCACCCCGGACAGGGCGATCAGCCCCAGCATTTT.

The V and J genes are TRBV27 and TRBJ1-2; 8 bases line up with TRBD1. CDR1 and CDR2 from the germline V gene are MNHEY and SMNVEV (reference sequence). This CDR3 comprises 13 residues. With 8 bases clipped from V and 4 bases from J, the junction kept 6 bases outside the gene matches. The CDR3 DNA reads TGTGCCAGCGCCGGGACAGGAGTCTATGGCTACACCTTC. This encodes CASAGTGVYGYTF.

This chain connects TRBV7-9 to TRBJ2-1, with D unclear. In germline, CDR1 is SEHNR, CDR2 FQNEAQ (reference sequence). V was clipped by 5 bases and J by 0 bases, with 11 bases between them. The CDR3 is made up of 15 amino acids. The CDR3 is CASSPRHSSYNEQFF. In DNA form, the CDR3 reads TGTGCCAGCAGCCCCCGCCATAGCTCCTACAATGAGCAGTTCTTC.

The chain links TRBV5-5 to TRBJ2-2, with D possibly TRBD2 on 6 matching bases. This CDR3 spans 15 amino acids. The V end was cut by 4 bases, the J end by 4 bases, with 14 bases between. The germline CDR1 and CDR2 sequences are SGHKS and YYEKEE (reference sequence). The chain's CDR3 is CASSTGVGFTGELFF. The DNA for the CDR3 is TGTGCCAGCAGCACGGGGGTGGGCTTCACCGGGGAGCTGTTTTTT.

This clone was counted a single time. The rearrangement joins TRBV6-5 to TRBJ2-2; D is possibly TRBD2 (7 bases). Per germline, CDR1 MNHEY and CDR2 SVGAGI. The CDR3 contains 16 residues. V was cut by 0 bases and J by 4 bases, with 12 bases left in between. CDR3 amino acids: CASSYSSGGATGELFF. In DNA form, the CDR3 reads TGTGCCAGCAGTTACTCGAGTGGGGGGGCCACCGGGGAGCTGTTTTTT.

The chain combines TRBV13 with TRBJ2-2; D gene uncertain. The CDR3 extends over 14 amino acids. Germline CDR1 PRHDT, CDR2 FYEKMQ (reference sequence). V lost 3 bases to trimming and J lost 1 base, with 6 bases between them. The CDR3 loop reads CASSLSGNTGELFF. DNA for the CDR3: TGTGCCAGCAGCTTGTCAGGGAACACCGGGGAGCTGTTTTTT.

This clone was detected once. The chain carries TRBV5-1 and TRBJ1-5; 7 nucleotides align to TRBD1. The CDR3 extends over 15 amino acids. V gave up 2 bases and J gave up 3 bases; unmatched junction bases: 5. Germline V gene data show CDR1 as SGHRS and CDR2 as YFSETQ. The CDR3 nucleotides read TGCGCCAGCAGCTTAACTGGGACAGACAATCAGCCCCAGCATTTT. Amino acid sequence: CASSLTGTDNQPQHF.